This TCR beta chain is drawn from a study of response to subunit inactivated influenza vaccine. Study conclusions and caveats: Authors proposed each seasonal influenza vaccination draws in few new T cells.

The sample holds one count of this clonotype. Its antigen is not identified. TCRdb analysed the RT-PCR reads with MiXCR anew, one entry per CDR3 protein. The sample holds 630,000 or so distinct CDR3 sequences, around 14% seen once. The sequence derives from a man aged 50 or older who received an inactivated influenza vaccine. The material was PBMCs from blood, obtained 11 to 12 days after vaccination.

CDR3 sequence reads: CASSLKWSWETQYF. The CDR3 nucleotides read TGTGCCAGCAGCTTAAAATGGTCGTGGGAGACCCAGTACTTC. J is TRBJ2-5 and V is TRBV7-6; D unresolved. The CDR3 is 14 amino acids. The V end lost 2 bases, the J end lost 5 bases, and 12 bases lay between the germline ends. CDR1 is SGHVS and CDR2 is FNYEAQ in the germline V gene.